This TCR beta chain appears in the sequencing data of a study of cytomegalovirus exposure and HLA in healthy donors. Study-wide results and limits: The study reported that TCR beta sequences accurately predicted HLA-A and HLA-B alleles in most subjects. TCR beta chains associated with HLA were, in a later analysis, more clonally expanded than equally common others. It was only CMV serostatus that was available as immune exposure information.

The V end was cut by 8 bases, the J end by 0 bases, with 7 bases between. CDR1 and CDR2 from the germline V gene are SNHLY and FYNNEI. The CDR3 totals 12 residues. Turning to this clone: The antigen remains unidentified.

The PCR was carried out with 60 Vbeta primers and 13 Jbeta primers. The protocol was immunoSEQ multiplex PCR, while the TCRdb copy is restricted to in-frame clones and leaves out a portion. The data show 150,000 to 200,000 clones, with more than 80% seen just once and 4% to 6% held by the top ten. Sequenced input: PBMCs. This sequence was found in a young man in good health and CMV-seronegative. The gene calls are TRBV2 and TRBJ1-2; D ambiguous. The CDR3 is CASLRANYGYTF. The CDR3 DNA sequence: TGTGCCAGCCTACGGGCTAACTATGGCTACACCTTC.